This T cell receptor (beta chain) was found in a study of T cell repertoires in cytomegalovirus infection. General observations from the study: Carriers of CMV plus the relevant HLA were identified by cumulative public TCR beta family frequency.

TCRdb reprocessed the reads with MiXCR, giving one entry per CDR3 protein. In the table there are 250,000 to 300,000 distinct CDR3 sequences, 8% to 9.5% of which are singletons. This clonotype was observed at least ten times. The antigen is not known. The sequenced sample was PBMCs. The sequence was collected from a human donor in good health (CMV status not recorded). Some clones in this sample may be carry-over from other donors' samples.

In DNA, the CDR3 is TGTGCCAGCAGCGTCAGGCACGAGCAGTACTTC. Residues: CASSVRHEQYF. The V call is TRBV7-2, the J call TRBJ2-7; D gene unclear. The germline CDR1 and CDR2 sequences are SGHTA and FQGNSA. V was clipped by 5 bases and J by 5 bases, with 7 bases between them. This CDR3 is built from 11 residues.